Included here is one T cell receptor beta chain sequence, with context. The antigen it binds to is not known. No much larger clone exists at a distance of one base, and base qualities are not known. The source of the sample is a study of cytomegalovirus exposure and HLA in healthy donors listed by TCRdb under 2017. Turning to the overall study: According to an earlier analysis of 587 of the donors, about 170 million T cells yielded 90 million to 140 million unique TCR beta sequences and about 300 Gb of sequence data. An early release covering roughly 640 HLA-typed donors comprised 300 to 350 gigabases of sequencing data and about 90 million unique TCR sequences. The genetic ancestry cluster associated with self-reported Caucasian donors included about 81% of the roughly 400 genotyped donors. The aim of the study was to test whether cataloging public T cell receptors could identify signatures of past pathogen exposure. The T cell repertoires of several hundred subjects were profiled by immunosequencing and related to cytomegalovirus serostatus. A separate validation cohort of over 95 different subjects was used in addition to the roughly 700-subject first cohort. The study combined high-throughput TCR immunosequencing, statistical association of individual TCRs with disease status, and machine learning to predict cytomegalovirus infection status. A later analysis re-analyzed previously published TCR beta repertoires from approximately 670 donors and added high-resolution HLA genotyping to study TCR occurrence patterns. Rather than drawing on any new phenotypic data, the later analysis identified candidate immune exposures from TCR beta sequences and the way those sequences occurred across donors. In an earlier analysis of about 590 of the donors, high-throughput TCR beta sequencing was used to judge whether each TCR beta V gene segment behaved as functional or pseudogenic. Alongside the repertoire data, information on donor age, sex, ethnicity and CMV serostatus was compiled. A later genetic analysis took genome-wide SNP genotypes for about three fifths of the 666 donors and used that subset as a discovery cohort. Every repertoire in the discovery cohort had been generated on one and the same sequencing platform. HLA typing covered class I and class II loci at four-digit resolution. The number of donors typed differed by locus, with about 620-630 for A, B, C, DRB1 and DQB1, 522 for DQA1, 600 to 610 for DPA1, and about 450 for DPB1. Roughly five DR-DQ haplotypes were handled as single units for association and clustering because linkage in the cohort was strong. Among 398 genotyped donors of the cohort, an average of around 240,000 unique TCR beta nucleotide sequences were sequenced per donor, about a sixth of them non-productive.

The receptor library was made with the immunoSEQ multiplex PCR assay. For the multiplex PCR, a mixture combining 60 forward primers for TCR Vbeta segments and 13 reverse primers for TCR Jbeta segments was used. Amplification of the CDR3 region of rearranged TCR beta genes was performed with a multiplex PCR assay on genomic DNA. Amplified TCR beta libraries were sequenced as 87-base-pair reads on the Illumina HiSeq System. In the paper's pipeline: Across the 600 to 700 repertoires, a later analysis counted 80 million or so unique TCR beta chains, roughly 11 million of which were shared by at least two donors. Raw reads were error-corrected and collapsed into unique sequences with a nearest-neighbor algorithm that merged closely related sequences to remove PCR and sequencing errors. CDR3 sequences were aligned to IMGT reference sequences to assign V, D and J gene segments. For a sequence to be retained, a match of at least six nucleotides was required to both a V gene segment and a J gene segment. Rearrangements were called productive when the CDR3 lacked stop codons and stayed in frame with V and J; all others were non-productive. Following IMGT convention, CDR3 was defined as the stretch from the second conserved V-encoded cysteine to the conserved J-encoded phenylalanine. The earlier analysis of 450 to 750 of the donors excluded any sequence lacking an unambiguous match to a single V gene segment. In an earlier analysis of a few hundred of the donors, V segments were called functional above 56.7% productive rearrangements and were called segregating when the between-donor standard deviation exceeded 5%. A statistical classification framework was developed to diagnose cytomegalovirus status using the catalog of TCR beta chain sequences. A later analysis assigned V and J genes by comparing TCR nucleotide sequences with IMGT/GENE-DB human TR gene sequences. In a later analysis, CDR3 sequences and most-parsimonious VDJ recombination scenarios were assigned using the TCRdist pipeline. In a later analysis, every TCR beta chain was defined by the combination of its CDR3 amino acid sequence and its V-gene family, and reads without a unique V-gene family were dropped. A later analysis removed nearly 600 highly shared, low-generation-probability nucleotide sequences to deal with suspected cross-contamination and a sequencing artifact. A later analysis calculated a clonal expansion index for each public chain from normalized within-repertoire ranks of inferred template counts. A later analysis computed generation probabilities with a VDJ recombination model fitted to out-of-frame rearrangements, and checked the results against IGoR. Hypergeometric tests were used in a later analysis to score TCR-TCR, TCR-HLA and TCR-CMV co-occurrence, with a repertoire-size bias correction applied to the TCR pairs. In a later analysis, false discovery rates were estimated by permuting HLA or CMV assignments 20 times. A later analysis grouped co-occurring TCRs with DBSCAN, adding TCRdist sequence similarity when clustering within HLA-allele-positive subsets. Co-occurrence clustering excluded repertoires with fewer than 30,000 or more than 120,000 public chains, plus five with anomalous nucleotide sharing. TCRdb mirrors the immuneACCESS table, restricted to in-frame sequences. Some clones are absent from its copies; in checked studies, under half trace to an unresolved V gene, and the reason for the others is unknown. The V and J calls and the clone size are those of that table, but D and trimming were determined from the DNA. A total of some 170,000 clones appear in this sample, under 80% of them only once. The leading ten clones occupy under 3% of the sample.

Taken from the germline V gene, the CDR1 and CDR2 loops are KGHSH and LQKENI. V gives up 3 bases and J gives up 0 bases, and the segment between their germline ends measures 9 bases. From cysteine to phenylalanine, the CDR3 is 15 amino acids long. The kept DNA is CDR3 alone, 45 bases in frame from the first base. Summary of the overall study and its limitations: It was suggested by the authors that the approach could potentially be generalized to other disease states and immunological phenotypes. Because some donors lacked HLA typing at each locus, the association tests relied only on the typed subset. According to a later analysis, parvovirus B19, influenza, CMV and Epstein-Barr virus appeared linked to several top co-occurrence clusters. A later analysis associated some 17,000 TCR beta sequences with specific HLA alleles at a false discovery rate of 0.05. A later analysis found that TCR association rates varied across HLA loci, with DRB1 alleles showing the most associated TCRs and HLA-C alleles the fewest. The only immune exposure information available for the cohort was CMV serostatus. An earlier analysis of around 500 of the donors showed that most TCR beta V segments appeared in productive rearrangements either about 90% or about 30% of the time, which broadly matched IMGT annotations. Across donors, most TCR sequences were observed very rarely, whereas some public TCRs were present in many individuals. Compared with the approximately 670-donor mean, donors in an Asian-associated ancestry cluster had fewer N-insertions in productive TCRs, according to a later genetic analysis. In a later analysis, HLA-associated TCR beta chains were found to be more clonally expanded and to have lower generation probabilities than equally common non-associated chains. Roughly uniform sequencing depth across donors was assumed in presence/absence analyses, although this assumption may not hold. Because counts were too low, roughly 16 rarely observed V segments, including chromosome 9 orphons, were left out of the earlier analysis of about 620 of the donors. An association between a missense DCLRE1C variant and V-gene and J-gene trimming of TCR beta chains was found in a later genetic analysis and replicated in an independent cohort. In both the original and validation cohorts, the classifier was reported to diagnose cytomegalovirus status with high specificity and sensitivity. A further reported finding was that TCR beta sequences accurately predicted the HLA-A and HLA-B alleles for most subjects in the first cohort. Linkage disequilibrium might explain the correlated functional status among segregating V segments, but an unknown experimental factor could not be ruled out. Most CMV-associated TCR beta chains appeared to be HLA-restricted in a later analysis, and the HLA associations seemed to be driven largely by CMV exposure. The 87-base-pair reads could not distinguish some IMGT-functional V segments, including TRBV6-2 and TRBV6-3, so those segments were excluded. A cluster of highly shared sequence variants was judged likely to represent a technical artifact of the sequencing pipeline. The cohort was sequenced for TCR beta chains only, and without alpha or paired-chain data the features that could be detected were limited. Strong co-occurrence of HLA alleles, especially DR and DQ, made assigning TCR associations to individual alleles difficult. A total of 150 or so TCR beta chains were listed by the study as associated with cytomegalovirus. A few of the identified cytomegalovirus-associated TCR beta chains were confirmed in vitro to be specific for cytomegalovirus antigens.

The cohort was made up of 666 healthy bone marrow donors. All cohort members were sampled while nominally healthy, although unrecorded immune exposures were likely present. CMV serostatus was recorded as positive for 250 to 300 and negative for about half of the roughly 700 cohort members, whereas no CMV serostatus was recorded for the donor in question. A peripheral blood sample was provided by each donor, and peripheral blood mononuclear cells were used for TCR beta sequencing. Genomic DNA was extracted from the blood cell samples with the Qiagen DNeasy Blood Extraction Kit. What was sequenced was PBMCs. This TCR derives from a human donor in good health. The rearranged chain carries TRBV18 and TRBJ1-3, with no confident D gene call. The DNA sequence follows: TGTGCCAGCTCACCGACATCCACCTCTGGAAACACCATATATTTT. This is translated as CASSPTSTSGNTIYF.